The present entry profiles one T cell receptor beta chain with its context. This clonotype was recorded many times. Which antigen it targets is not known. No much larger clone exists at a distance of one base, and base qualities are not known. The entry originates in a study of CD8 T cells in ankylosing spondylitis (dated by TCRdb to the late 2010s). In terms of the full investigation: To find TCR variants linked to disease, the study profiled T cell receptor beta repertoires in ankylosing spondylitis patients and healthy donors. The whole study cohort included 85 to 120 healthy donors and 25 ankylosing spondylitis patients. Peripheral blood samples were taken, and synovial fluid was additionally collected from ankylosing spondylitis patients. Study-wide conclusions, independent of this receptor: A CD8+ phenotype was shown by the disease-linked clones, which were found at relatively low frequencies in peripheral blood. Some motif variants were previously reported in synovial fluid and blood of reactive arthritis patients, suggesting common disease-initiation mechanisms. The disease-linked clones were reported to be significantly enriched in matched synovial fluid samples from ankylosing spondylitis patients. A TCR beta motif made up of several highly homologous amino acid variants appeared to be characteristic of blood from ankylosing spondylitis patients.

Sequencing took place on an Illumina HiSeq 2500. Quantitative 5'-RACE with molecular barcodes was the method used to prepare the TCR beta libraries. Per the source publication's procedure: To identify disease-linked TCR variants, a new computational method was used, one built on a probabilistic model of VDJ rearrangement. TCRdb trimmed the raw reads at Q25, called clones with MiXCR and kept productive beta chains. One record per CDR3 amino acid sequence lists the most common genes and DNA. The V and J calls were not made by the authors but by TCRdb's processing. This sample has under 200,000 distinct CDR3 sequences in its table, and about an eighth of those were observed once. Of the sample, 11% is held by the ten largest clones. The sample was blood, either unsorted or a sorted T cell fraction (not recorded which). This clonotype was sampled from a female donor with ankylosing spondylitis or in good health (not recorded which).

The CDR3 reads CASSQVTGDNNEQFF. The base sequence is TGCGCCAGCAGCCAAGTAACAGGGGATAACAATGAGCAGTTCTTC. The V gene is TRBV4-1 and the J gene is TRBJ2-1, with 7 bases in between that match TRBD1. Ends trimmed: V by 1 base, J by 5 bases; bases unmatched to a gene: 5. The CDR1 and CDR2 encoded by the germline V gene are MGHRA and YSYEKL. The CDR3 has 15 amino acids, counting the end cysteine and phenylalanine. Kept here is only the CDR3 DNA, which spans 45 bases and is read in frame from base 1.